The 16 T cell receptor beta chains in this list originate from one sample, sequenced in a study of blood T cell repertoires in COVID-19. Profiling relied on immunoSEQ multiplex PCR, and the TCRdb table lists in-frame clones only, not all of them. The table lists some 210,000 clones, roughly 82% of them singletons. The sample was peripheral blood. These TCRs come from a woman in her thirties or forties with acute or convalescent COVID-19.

The CDR3 sequence is CASSLAGTEKNTEAFF. The CDR3 DNA is TGCGCCAGCAGCTTGGCCGGGACAGAAAAGAACACTGAAGCTTTCTTT. J is TRBJ1-1 and V is TRBV5-1, with TRBD1 matching 7 bases. Germline V gene data show CDR1 as SGHRS and CDR2 as YFSETQ. V lost 0 bases to trimming and J lost 1 base; unmatched junction nucleotides: 6. The CDR3 extends over 16 amino acids.

CDR3 in DNA: TGTGCCAGCAGCGTAGGGCCAGGGGGCATTCCCACCGAGCAGTACTTC. Amino acids: CASSVGPGGIPTEQYF. The rearrangement joins TRBV9 to TRBJ2-7; 8 bases map to TRBD1. The CDR3 covers 16 residues. Germline trimming cut 0 bases from V and 6 bases from J; bases unmatched to any gene: 11. Germline V lookup: CDR1 SGDLS, CDR2 YYNGEE.

The CDR3 loop reads CASSIDAGWGQPQHF. CDR3 in DNA: TGTGCCAGTAGTATAGACGCGGGTTGGGGACAGCCCCAGCATTTT. This chain uses TRBV19 with TRBJ1-5; no definite D call. The CDR3 sequence is 15 residues long. V lost 0 bases to trimming and J lost 7 bases, with 13 bases between them. Germline loops: CDR1 LNHDA, CDR2 SQIVND (reference sequence).

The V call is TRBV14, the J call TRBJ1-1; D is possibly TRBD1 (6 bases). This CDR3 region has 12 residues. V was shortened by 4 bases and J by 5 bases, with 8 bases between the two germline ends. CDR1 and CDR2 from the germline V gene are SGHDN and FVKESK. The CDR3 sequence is CASSLRGTEAFF. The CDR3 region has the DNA TGTGCCAGCAGCCTCAGGGGAACTGAAGCTTTCTTT.

Here the CDR3 reads CATSRESRQTSQYF. CDR3 DNA: TGTGCCACCAGCAGAGAATCGCGCCAGACTTCACAGTATTTT. The chain links TRBV15 to TRBJ2-3; D is uncertain. This CDR3 has 14 amino acids. Germline CDR1 reads LNHNV; CDR2 reads YYDKDF (reference sequence). Deletions cut 0 bases from V and 12 bases from J, with 16 bases between.

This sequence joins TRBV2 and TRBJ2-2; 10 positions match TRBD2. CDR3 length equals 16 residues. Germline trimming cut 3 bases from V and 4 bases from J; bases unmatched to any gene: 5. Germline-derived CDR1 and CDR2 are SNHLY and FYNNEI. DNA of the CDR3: TGTGCCAGCAGTGACCCTAGCGGGAGTGGCACCGGGGAGCTGTTTTTT. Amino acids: CASSDPSGSGTGELFF.

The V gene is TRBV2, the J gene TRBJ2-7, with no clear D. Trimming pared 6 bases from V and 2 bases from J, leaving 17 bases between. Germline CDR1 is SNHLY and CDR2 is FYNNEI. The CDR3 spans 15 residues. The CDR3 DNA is TGTGCCAGCAGCTCCTTTGACACGAGAACCTACGAGCAGTACTTC. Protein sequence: CASSSFDTRTYEQYF.

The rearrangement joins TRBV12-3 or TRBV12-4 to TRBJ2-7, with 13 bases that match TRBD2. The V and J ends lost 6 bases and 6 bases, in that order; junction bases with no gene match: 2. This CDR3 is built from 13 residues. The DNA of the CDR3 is TGTGCCAGCAGACTAGCGGGGGGGGGCGAGCAGTACTTC. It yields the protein CASRLAGGGEQYF.

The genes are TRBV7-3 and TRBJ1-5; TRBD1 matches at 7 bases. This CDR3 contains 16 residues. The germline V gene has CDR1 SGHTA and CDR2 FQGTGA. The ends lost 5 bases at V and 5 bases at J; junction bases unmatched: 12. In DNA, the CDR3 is TGTGCCAGCAGCCCCCTGACAGGGCAGATATATCAGCCCCAGCATTTT. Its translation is CASSPLTGQIYQPQHF.

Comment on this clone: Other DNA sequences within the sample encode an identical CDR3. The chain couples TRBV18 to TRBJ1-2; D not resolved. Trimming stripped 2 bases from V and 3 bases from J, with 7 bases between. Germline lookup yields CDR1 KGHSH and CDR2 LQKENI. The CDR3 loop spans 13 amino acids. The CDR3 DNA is TGTGCCAGCTCACCAGAACGCGACTATGGCTACACCTTC. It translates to CASSPERDYGYTF.

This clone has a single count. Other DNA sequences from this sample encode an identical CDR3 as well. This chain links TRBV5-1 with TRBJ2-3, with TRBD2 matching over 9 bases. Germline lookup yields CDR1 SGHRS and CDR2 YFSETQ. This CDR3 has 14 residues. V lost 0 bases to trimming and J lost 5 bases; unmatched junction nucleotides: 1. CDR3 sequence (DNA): TGCGCCAGCAGCTTGGGGCGGGAGGGAGATACGCAGTATTTT. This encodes CASSLGREGDTQYF.

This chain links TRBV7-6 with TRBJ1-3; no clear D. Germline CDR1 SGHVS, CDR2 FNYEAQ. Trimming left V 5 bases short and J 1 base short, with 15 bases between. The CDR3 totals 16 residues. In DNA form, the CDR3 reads TGTGCCAGCAGCCGCGATGCGGCCGGATCTGGAAACACCATATATTTT. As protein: CASSRDAAGSGNTIYF.

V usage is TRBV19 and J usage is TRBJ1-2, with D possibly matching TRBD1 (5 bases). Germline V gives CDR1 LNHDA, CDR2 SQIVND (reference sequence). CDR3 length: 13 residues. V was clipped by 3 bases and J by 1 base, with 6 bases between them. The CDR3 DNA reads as TGTGCCAGTAGTATGCAGGGTAACTATGGCTACACCTTC. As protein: CASSMQGNYGYTF.

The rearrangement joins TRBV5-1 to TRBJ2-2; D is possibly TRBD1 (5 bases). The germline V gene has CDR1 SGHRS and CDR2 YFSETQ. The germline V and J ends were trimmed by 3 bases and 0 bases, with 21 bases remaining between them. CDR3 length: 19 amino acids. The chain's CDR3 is CASSYTTVRAFSNTGELFF. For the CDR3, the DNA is TGCGCCAGCAGCTACACGACAGTACGGGCTTTTTCGAACACCGGGGAGCTGTTTTTT.

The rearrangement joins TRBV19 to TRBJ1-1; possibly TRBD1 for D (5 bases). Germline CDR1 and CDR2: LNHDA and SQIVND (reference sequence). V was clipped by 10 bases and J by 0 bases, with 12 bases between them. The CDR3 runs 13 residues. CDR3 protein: CATTRQLNTEAFF. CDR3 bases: TGTGCCACCACCCGACAGCTGAACACTGAAGCTTTCTTT. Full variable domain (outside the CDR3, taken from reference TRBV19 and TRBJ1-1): DGGITQSPKYLFRKEGQNVTLSCEQNLNHDAMYWYRQDPGQGLRLIYYSQIVNDFQKGDIAEGYSVSREKKESFPLTVTSAQKNPTAFYLCATTRQLNTEAFFGQGTRLTVV.

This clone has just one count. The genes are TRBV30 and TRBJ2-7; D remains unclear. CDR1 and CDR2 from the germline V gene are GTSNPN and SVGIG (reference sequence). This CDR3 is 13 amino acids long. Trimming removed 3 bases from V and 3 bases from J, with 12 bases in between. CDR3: CAWSPRTYYEQYF. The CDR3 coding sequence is TGTGCCTGGAGCCCTAGAACCTACTACGAGCAGTACTTC.